Below are 18 T cell receptor beta chains sequenced from a single sample in a study of blood T cell repertoires in COVID-19 (dated by TCRdb to about 2020). Libraries were made using the immunoSEQ multiplex PCR assay. The table comes from immuneACCESS by way of TCRdb, which keeps in-frame sequences with V and J called. Part of the clones is missing from these tables; in studies checked, under half for an unresolved V gene and the rest for unknown reasons. The sample profile shows 100,000 or so clones; about 89% of them were found once. Roughly 17% of the sample comes from the top ten. Sequencing input: peripheral blood. The receptor source for this set is a middle-aged man with acute or convalescent COVID-19.

V and J are TRBV7-6 and TRBJ2-7, with 10 positions matching TRBD2. CDR1 and CDR2 (germline): SGHVS, FNYEAQ. The CDR3 length is 16 residues. After removal of 2 bases from V and 2 bases from J, the junction contained 6 bases not matched to a gene. In nucleotides, the CDR3 is TGTGCCAGCAGCTTAAAGACTAGCGGGTCGACCTACGAGCAGTACTTC. Translated, it gives CASSLKTSGSTYEQYF.

This chain joins TRBV28 and TRBJ1-2, with 7 positions matching TRBD1. Germline assignment: CDR1 MDHEN and CDR2 SYDVKM. The CDR3 has 14 amino acids. V dropped 5 bases and J dropped 2; count of bases not matched to a gene: 5. The CDR3 region is CASSTGVKNYGYTF. CDR3 bases: TGTGCCAGCAGTACAGGGGTGAAAAACTATGGCTACACCTTC.

The gene calls are TRBV7-9 and TRBJ1-2; perhaps TRBD1 as D (5 bases). Per the germline V gene, CDR1 is SEHNR and CDR2 is FQNEAQ (reference sequence). CDR3 size: 12 residues. Trimming shortened V by 7 bases and J by 6 bases, and 12 bases separated the two germline ends. DNA of the CDR3: TGTGCCAGCATCCCGGCAGGGCATGGCTACACCTTC. Translation gives CASIPAGHGYTF.

The J gene is TRBJ2-7, the V gene TRBV19, with D tentatively TRBD1 (6 bases). The CDR3 is 13 amino acids. The V gene's germline CDR1 is LNHDA and CDR2 SQIVND (reference sequence). Trimming removed 3 bases from V and 7 bases from J, with 13 bases in between. The CDR3 loop is CASSIRGREEQYF. The CDR3 DNA sequence: TGTGCCAGTAGTATCAGGGGTCGAGAAGAGCAGTACTTC.

The chain joins TRBV11-3 to TRBJ2-7, with D perhaps TRBD1 (6 bases). CDR1 and CDR2 from the germline V gene are SGHNT and YENEEA. The CDR3 consists of 14 residues. V lost 3 bases and J lost 2, with 11 bases in between. Here the CDR3 DNA reads TGTGCCAGCAGCTTCCGGGACAACACCTACGAGCAGTACTTC. It codes for CASSFRDNTYEQYF.

The chain uses TRBV18 and TRBJ1-3; no reliable D call. V was cut by 0 bases and J by 3 bases, with 6 bases left in between. The CDR3 is 14 residues long. The germline CDR1 and CDR2 sequences are KGHSH and LQKENI. The CDR3 region has the DNA TGTGCCAGCTCACCACCCACAGTTGGAAACACCATATATTTT. Its protein is CASSPPTVGNTIYF.

The V and J genes are TRBV19 and TRBJ2-5, with D possibly matching TRBD2 (6 bases). The CDR3 has 13 amino acids. Trimming removed 8 bases at V and 1 base at J, with 11 bases between. Germline assignment: CDR1 LNHDA and CDR2 SQIVND (reference sequence). In DNA form, the CDR3 reads TGTGCCAGTCGGGGGACTCTCCAAGAGACCCAGTACTTC. Residues: CASRGTLQETQYF.

The chain is built from TRBV28 and TRBJ1-2; D remains unclear. V was clipped by 6 bases and J by 8 bases, with 13 bases between them. This CDR3 has 12 residues. Germline V gives CDR1 MDHEN, CDR2 SYDVKM. The CDR3 DNA reads as TGTGCCAGCAGGAACTTTTTGAACGGCTACACCTTC. Translating gives CASRNFLNGYTF.

The chain combines TRBV7-2 with TRBJ2-7; 7 bases align to TRBD1. CDR1 is SGHTA and CDR2 is FQGNSA in the germline V gene. The CDR3 has 15 residues. V lost 8 bases and J lost 0; bases outside the gene matches: 10. The CDR3 is CASSNRGRVSYEQYF. The CDR3 nucleotides are TGTGCCAGCTCCAACAGGGGTAGGGTCTCCTACGAGCAGTACTTC. Based on the CDR3 plus reference TRBV7-2 and TRBJ2-7, the full variable domain is GAGVSQSPSNKVTEKGKDVELRCDPISGHTALYWYRQSLGQGLEFLIYFQGNSAPDKSGLPSDRFSAERTGGSVSTLTIQRTQQEDSAVYLCASSNRGRVSYEQYFGPGTRLTVT.

This rearrangement joins TRBV28 to TRBJ1-4; 9 bases line up with TRBD1. In germline, CDR1 is MDHEN, CDR2 SYDVKM. The CDR3 has 14 residues. V lost 3 bases to trimming and J lost 8 bases; unmatched junction nucleotides: 4. The CDR3 DNA reads TGTGCCAGCAGTTTGGGACAGGGACGCGAAAAACTGTTTTTT. This translates into CASSLGQGREKLFF.

In this sample, this clone turned up once. The chain uses TRBV4-1 and TRBJ1-4; 9 bases line up with TRBD1. The CDR3 is 15 amino acids. V gave up 1 base and J gave up 7 bases; unmatched junction bases: 4. Looked up from germline, CDR1 is MGHRA and CDR2 is YSYEKL. For the CDR3, the DNA is TGCGCCAGCAGCCAAGTCGGGACAGGGTTTGAAAAACTGTTTTTT. This encodes CASSQVGTGFEKLFF.

The chain's CDR3 is CASSPTLRTGSTEAFF. The CDR3 bases are TGCGCCAGCAGCCCTACTCTCCGGACAGGGAGTACTGAAGCTTTCTTT. This chain uses TRBV4-1 with TRBJ1-1, with 8 bases lining up with TRBD1. CDR1 MGHRA and CDR2 YSYEKL come from the germline V gene. J gave up 5 bases and V 4 bases, and 12 bases lay outside the gene matches. The CDR3 is made up of 16 amino acids.

The V call is TRBV20-1, the J call TRBJ2-3; D gene ambiguous. Trimming pared 3 bases from V and 0 bases from J, leaving 10 bases between. The CDR3 spans 14 residues. Germline values: CDR1 DFQATT, CDR2 SNEGSKA (reference sequence). The CDR3: CSASWATSTDTQYF. Here the CDR3 DNA reads TGCAGTGCTAGTTGGGCTACTAGCACAGATACGCAGTATTTT.

This clone appeared once. The chain recombines TRBV20-1 with TRBJ2-5, with 7 bases matching TRBD1. The germline V gene encodes CDR1 DFQATT and CDR2 SNEGSKA (reference sequence). The CDR3 loop spans 11 amino acids. V gave up 5 bases and J gave up 6 bases; unmatched junction bases: 3. The CDR3 here is CSADRVQTQYF. CDR3 nucleotide sequence: TGCAGTGCTGACAGGGTACAGACCCAGTACTTC.

The rearrangement uses TRBV15 and TRBJ2-3; the match to TRBD2 covers 8 bases. CDR3 length: 16 amino acids. CDR1 and CDR2 from the germline V gene are LNHNV and YYDKDF (reference sequence). V was pared by 1 base and J by 0 bases, with 3 bases of the junction left unmatched. The DNA for the CDR3 is TGTGCCACCAGCAGAGGCGGGGGGATCAGCACAGATACGCAGTATTTT. Protein sequence: CATSRGGGISTDTQYF.

The chain couples TRBV18 to TRBJ2-7, with unresolved D. The ends were cut back, 2 bases at V and 0 bases at J, with 5 bases in the middle. This CDR3 contains 13 residues. Germline assignment: CDR1 KGHSH and CDR2 LQKENI. CDR3 residues: CASSPSNSYEQYF. The CDR3 coding sequence is TGTGCCAGCTCACCATCCAACTCCTACGAGCAGTACTTC.

The chain employs TRBV19 and TRBJ2-2; D might be TRBD2 (7 bases). With 4 bases removed from V and 5 bases from J, the gap between germline ends came to 11 bases. This CDR3 contains 14 residues. CDR1 LNHDA and CDR2 SQIVND come from the germline V gene (reference sequence). The CDR3 DNA reads as TGTGCCAGTAGTAAGGGAGGGGGTACCGGGGAGCTGTTTTTT. Encoded protein: CASSKGGGTGELFF.

The chain combines TRBV19 with TRBJ1-5, with TRBD1 matching 8 bases. The ends lost 3 bases at V and 2 bases at J; junction bases unmatched: 3. This CDR3 is built from 15 residues. From germline, CDR1 is LNHDA and CDR2 SQIVND (reference sequence). DNA of the CDR3: TGTGCCAGTAGTATTACGGGACAGGGCAATCAGCCCCAGCATTTT. This codes for CASSITGQGNQPQHF.